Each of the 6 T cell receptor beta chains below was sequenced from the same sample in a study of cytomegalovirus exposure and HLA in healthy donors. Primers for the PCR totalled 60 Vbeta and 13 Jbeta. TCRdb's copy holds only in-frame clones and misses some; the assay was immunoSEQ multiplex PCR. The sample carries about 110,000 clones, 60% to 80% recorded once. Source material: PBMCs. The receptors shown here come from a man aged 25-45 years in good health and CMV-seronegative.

The CDR3 spells CASSIDQGYNEQFF. In DNA, the CDR3 is TGTGCCAGTAGTATAGATCAGGGATACAATGAGCAGTTCTTC. The chain links TRBV19 to TRBJ2-1, with D perhaps TRBD1 (5 bases). The CDR3 covers 14 residues. Germline CDR1 is LNHDA and CDR2 is SQIVND (reference sequence). Trimming removed 0 bases from V and 4 bases from J, with 7 bases in between.

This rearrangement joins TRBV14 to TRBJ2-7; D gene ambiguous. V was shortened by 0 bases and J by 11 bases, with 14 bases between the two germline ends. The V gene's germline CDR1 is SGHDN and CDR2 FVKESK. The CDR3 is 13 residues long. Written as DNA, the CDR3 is TGTGCCAGCAGCCAAGATCTCGGGTATTTGGAGTACTTC. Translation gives CASSQDLGYLEYF.

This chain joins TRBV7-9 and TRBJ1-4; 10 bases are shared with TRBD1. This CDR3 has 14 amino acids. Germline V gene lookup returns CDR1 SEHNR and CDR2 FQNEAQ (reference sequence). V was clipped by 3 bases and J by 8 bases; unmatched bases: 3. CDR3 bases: TGTGCCAGCAGCTTGGGGACAGGGGTCGAAAAACTGTTTTTT. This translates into CASSLGTGVEKLFF.

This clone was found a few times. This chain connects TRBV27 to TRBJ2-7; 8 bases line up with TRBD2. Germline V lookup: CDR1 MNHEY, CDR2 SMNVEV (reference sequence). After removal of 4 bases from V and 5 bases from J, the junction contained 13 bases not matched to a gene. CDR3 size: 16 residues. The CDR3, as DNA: TGTGCCAGCAGTTCGCATAGAGCGGGAGTCAAGAACGAGCAGTACTTC. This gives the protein CASSSHRAGVKNEQYF.

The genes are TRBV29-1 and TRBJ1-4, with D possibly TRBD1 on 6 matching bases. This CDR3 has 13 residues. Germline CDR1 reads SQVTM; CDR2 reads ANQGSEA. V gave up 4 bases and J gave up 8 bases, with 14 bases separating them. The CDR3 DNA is TGCAGCGTTGGTGGGCAGGGGAAAGAAAAACTGTTTTTT. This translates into CSVGGQGKEKLFF.

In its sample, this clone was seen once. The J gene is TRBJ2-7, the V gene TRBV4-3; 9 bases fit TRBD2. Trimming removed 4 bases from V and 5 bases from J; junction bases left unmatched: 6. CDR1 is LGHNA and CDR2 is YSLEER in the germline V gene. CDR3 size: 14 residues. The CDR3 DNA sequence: TGCGCCAGCAGCCCAAAAGGGACTAGCCACGAGCAGTACTTC. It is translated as CASSPKGTSHEQYF.